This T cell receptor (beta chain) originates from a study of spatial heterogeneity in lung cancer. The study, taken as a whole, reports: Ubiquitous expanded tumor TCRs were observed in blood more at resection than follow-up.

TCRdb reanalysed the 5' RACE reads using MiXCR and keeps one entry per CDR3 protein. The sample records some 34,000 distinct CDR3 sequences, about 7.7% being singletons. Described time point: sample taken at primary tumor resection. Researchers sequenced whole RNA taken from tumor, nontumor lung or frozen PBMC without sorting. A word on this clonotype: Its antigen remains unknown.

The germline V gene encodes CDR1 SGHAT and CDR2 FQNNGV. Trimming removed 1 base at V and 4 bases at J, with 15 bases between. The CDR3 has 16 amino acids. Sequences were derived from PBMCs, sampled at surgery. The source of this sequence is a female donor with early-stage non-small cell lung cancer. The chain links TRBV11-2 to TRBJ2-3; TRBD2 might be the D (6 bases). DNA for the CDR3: TGTGCCAGCAGCTTAGGCGGGTGGGAGGCCTCAGATACGCAGTATTTT. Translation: CASSLGGWEASDTQYF.